This TCR beta chain was profiled in a study of T-cell memory formation after mild COVID-19. TCRdb itself ran the 5' RACE reads through MiXCR, one entry per CDR3 protein. The sample holds around 250,000 distinct CDR3 sequences; about 16% are singletons and the top ten take 2% to 2.5%. There are a few counts of this clonotype. The source material was PBMCs or a T cell subset sorted from them (not recorded which). The TCR originated in an adult woman who had mild COVID-19 (a few samples of this study predate the infection). Cell type and time point are not known.

The CDR3, as DNA: TGTGCCAGCAGTTACTCCCCCTCACGGCAGACTAGCAATCAGCCCCAGCATTTT. The encoded protein is CASSYSPSRQTSNQPQHF. The rearrangement links TRBV6-2 or TRBV6-3 to TRBJ1-5; no clear D gene. Germline CDR1 and CDR2: MNHEY and SVGEGT. The ends were cut back, 0 bases at V and 0 bases at J, with 15 bases in the middle. The CDR3 consists of 18 residues.